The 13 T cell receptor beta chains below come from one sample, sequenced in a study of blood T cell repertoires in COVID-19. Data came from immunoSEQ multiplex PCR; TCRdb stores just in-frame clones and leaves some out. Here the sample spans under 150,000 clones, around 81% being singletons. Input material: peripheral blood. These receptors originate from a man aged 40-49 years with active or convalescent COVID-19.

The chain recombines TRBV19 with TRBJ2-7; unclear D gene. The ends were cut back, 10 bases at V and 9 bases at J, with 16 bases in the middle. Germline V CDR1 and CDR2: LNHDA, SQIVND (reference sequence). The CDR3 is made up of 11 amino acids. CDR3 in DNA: TGTGCCACCGTTACCCCTACGGGGCAGTACTTC. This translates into CATVTPTGQYF.

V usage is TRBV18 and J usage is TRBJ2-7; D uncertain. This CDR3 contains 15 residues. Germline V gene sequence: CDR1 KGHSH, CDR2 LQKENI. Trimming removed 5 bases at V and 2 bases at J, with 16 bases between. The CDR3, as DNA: TGTGCCAGCTCAATCACATATGACAAAACCTACGAGCAGTACTTC. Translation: CASSITYDKTYEQYF.

This chain's CDR3 is CASSHDRPSYEQYF. For the CDR3, the DNA is TGTGCCAGCAGTCATGACAGGCCAAGCTACGAGCAGTACTTC. The chain employs TRBV25-1 and TRBJ2-7, with D possibly matching TRBD1 (6 bases). Trimming pared 5 bases from V and 3 bases from J, leaving 14 bases between. CDR1 is MGHDK and CDR2 is SYGVNS in the germline V gene. This CDR3 has 14 residues.

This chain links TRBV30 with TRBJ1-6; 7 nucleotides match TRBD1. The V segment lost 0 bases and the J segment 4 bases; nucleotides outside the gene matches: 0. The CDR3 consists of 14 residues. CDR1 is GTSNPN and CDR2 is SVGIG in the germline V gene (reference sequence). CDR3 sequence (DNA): TGTGCCTGGAGTGTACAGGGGTATAATTCACCCCTCCACTTT. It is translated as CAWSVQGYNSPLHF. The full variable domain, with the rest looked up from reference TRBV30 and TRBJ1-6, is SQTIHQWPATLVQPVGSPLSLECTVEGTSNPNLYWYRQAAGRGLQLLFYSVGIGQISSEVPQNLSASRPQDRQFILSSKKLLLSDSGFYLCAWSVQGYNSPLHFGNGTRLTVT.

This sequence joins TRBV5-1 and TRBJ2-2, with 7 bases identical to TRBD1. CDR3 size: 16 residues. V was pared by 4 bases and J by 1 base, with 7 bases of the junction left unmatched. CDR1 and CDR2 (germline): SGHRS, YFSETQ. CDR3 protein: CASSLGTVQNTGELFF. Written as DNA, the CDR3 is TGCGCCAGCAGCCTTGGGACAGTCCAGAACACCGGGGAGCTGTTTTTT.

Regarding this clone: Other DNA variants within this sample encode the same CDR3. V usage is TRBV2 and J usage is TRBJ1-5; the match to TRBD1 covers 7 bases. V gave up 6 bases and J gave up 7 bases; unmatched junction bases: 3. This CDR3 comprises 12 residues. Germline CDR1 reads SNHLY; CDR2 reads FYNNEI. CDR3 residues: CASRQGGQPQHF. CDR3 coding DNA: TGTGCCAGCAGGCAGGGGGGACAGCCCCAGCATTTT.

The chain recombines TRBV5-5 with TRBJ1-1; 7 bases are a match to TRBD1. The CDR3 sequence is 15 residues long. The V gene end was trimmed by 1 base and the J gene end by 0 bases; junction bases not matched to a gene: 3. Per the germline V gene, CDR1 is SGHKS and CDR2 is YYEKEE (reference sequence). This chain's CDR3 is CASSLTGQLNTEAFF. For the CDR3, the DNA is TGTGCCAGCAGCTTGACGGGACAGCTGAACACTGAAGCTTTCTTT.

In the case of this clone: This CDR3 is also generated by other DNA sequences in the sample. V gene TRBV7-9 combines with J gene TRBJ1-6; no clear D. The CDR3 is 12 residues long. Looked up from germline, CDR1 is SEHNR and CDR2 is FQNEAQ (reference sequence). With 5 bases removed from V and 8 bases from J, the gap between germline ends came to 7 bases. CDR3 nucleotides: TGTGCCAGCAGCCTCGGGGATTCACCCCTCCACTTT. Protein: CASSLGDSPLHF.

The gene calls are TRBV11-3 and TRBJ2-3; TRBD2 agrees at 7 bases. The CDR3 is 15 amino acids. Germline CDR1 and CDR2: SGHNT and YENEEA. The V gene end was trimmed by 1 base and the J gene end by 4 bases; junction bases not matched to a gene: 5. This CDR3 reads CASSLGGLGPDTQYF. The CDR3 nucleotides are TGTGCCAGCAGCTTAGGTGGACTAGGTCCAGATACGCAGTATTTT.

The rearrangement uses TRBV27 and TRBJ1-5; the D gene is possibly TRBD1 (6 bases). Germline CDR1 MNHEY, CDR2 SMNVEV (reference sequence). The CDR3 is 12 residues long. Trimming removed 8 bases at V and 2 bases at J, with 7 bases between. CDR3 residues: CASRTGNQPQHF. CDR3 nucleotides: TGTGCCAGCCGGACAGGCAATCAGCCCCAGCATTTT.

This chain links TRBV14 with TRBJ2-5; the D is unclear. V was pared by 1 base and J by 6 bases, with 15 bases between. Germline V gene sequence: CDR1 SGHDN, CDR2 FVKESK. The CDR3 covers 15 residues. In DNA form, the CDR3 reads TGTGCCAGCAGCCAAGGGGTTATAGCTGTAAAGACCCAGTACTTC. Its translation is CASSQGVIAVKTQYF.

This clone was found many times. The CDR3 DNA reads TGTGCCAGCAGGCAGGGCAGCCATGGCTACACCTTC. It encodes CASRQGSHGYTF. The V and J genes are TRBV12-3 or TRBV12-4 and TRBJ1-2; weak D call: TRBD1 (5 bases). The V end lost 6 bases, the J end lost 6 bases, and 11 bases lay between the germline ends. This CDR3 is built from 12 residues.

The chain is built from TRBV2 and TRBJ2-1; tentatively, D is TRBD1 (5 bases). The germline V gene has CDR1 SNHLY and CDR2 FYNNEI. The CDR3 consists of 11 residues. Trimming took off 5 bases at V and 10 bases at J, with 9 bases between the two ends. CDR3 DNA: TGTGCCAGCAGTCTTTACAGGGAGCAGTTCTTC. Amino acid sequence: CASSLYREQFF.